This TCR beta chain was sequenced for a study of blood T cell repertoires in COVID-19. In the study overall: Sources were T cells, B-cell-depleted T cells, or PBMCs; the material itself was cDNA or gDNA.

In the source study's methods: Estimation of nucleated cell counts was performed using reference gene primer amplification. Profiling relied on immunoSEQ multiplex PCR, and the TCRdb table lists in-frame clones only, not all of them. D and trimming were read from the DNA, whereas the V and J calls and clone size are those reported in that table. The sample contains over 250,000 clones, 65% to 90% of which appear only once. Germline CDR1 SGHRS, CDR2 YFSETQ. With 4 bases clipped from V and 4 bases from J, the junction kept 3 bases outside the gene matches. This CDR3 comprises 13 residues. This TCR derives from a human donor in a cohort sampled during active COVID-19. V usage is TRBV5-1 and J usage is TRBJ2-7; 9 bases map to TRBD1. The sequenced material came from peripheral blood. The CDR3 DNA is TGCGCCAGCAGCACGGACAGGGGTTACGAGCAGTACTTC. Amino acids: CASSTDRGYEQYF.